This TCR beta chain was identified in a study of T cell changes during pregnancy in multiple sclerosis. TCRdb keeps only in-frame clones here, not all; method: immunoSEQ multiplex PCR. Here the sample spans over 40,000 clones, around 89% being singletons. Source: CD4+ T cells from peripheral blood mononuclear cells, taken in the second trimester of pregnancy. The TCR was taken from a female donor with multiple sclerosis, enrolled in a pregnancy study.

CDR3 in amino acids: CASSLWGQGGSYEQYF. DNA of the CDR3: TGTGCCAGCAGTTTATGGGGACAGGGTGGGAGCTACGAGCAGTACTTC. The chain links TRBV28 to TRBJ2-7; TRBD1 agrees at 9 bases. The CDR3 loop spans 16 amino acids. Germline CDR1 is MDHEN and CDR2 is SYDVKM. Germline trimming cut 0 bases from V and 3 bases from J; bases unmatched to any gene: 6.